A single T cell receptor (beta chain) is shown here with its context. This sample was taken from a study of control samples from healthy donors and cancer patients. Germline assignment: CDR1 SGHRS and CDR2 YFSETQ. V shed 4 bases and J shed 2 bases, with 13 bases lying between them. This CDR3 has 15 residues. Sequencing was performed with immunoSEQ multiplex PCR; in TCRdb, only in-frame clones are kept and a portion is missing. The sample records about 160,000 clones, 93% being singletons. The sequence came from a woman aged 55-70 years in good health. V is TRBV5-1 and J is TRBJ2-1; D is perhaps TRBD1 (6 bases). Specimen: blood. Here the CDR3 DNA reads TGCGCCAGCAGCATATCACAGGGCGCCTACAATGAGCAGTTCTTC. Translating gives CASSISQGAYNEQFF.